The 14 T cell receptor beta chains in this list originate from one sample, sequenced in a study of T cell changes during pregnancy in multiple sclerosis. Sequenced by immunoSEQ multiplex PCR; TCRdb stores in-frame clones only, minus some. Of 60,000 to 75,000 clones in the sample, 90% to 95% were seen once. The material sequenced was peripheral blood, taken in the second trimester of pregnancy. The source is a female donor in good health, enrolled as a control in a pregnancy study.

The chain is built from TRBV29-1 and TRBJ2-1, with D tentatively TRBD1 (6 bases). CDR1 and CDR2 from the germline V gene are SQVTM and ANQGSEA. Trimming stripped 4 bases from V and 9 bases from J, with 19 bases between. The CDR3 totals 14 residues. In DNA, the CDR3 is TGCAGCGTTGGATACAGGGCACGGCCGGGTGAGCAGTTCTTC. Amino acid sequence: CSVGYRARPGEQFF.

The CDR3 sequence is CASSESGGGLTDTQYF. The CDR3 bases are TGCGCCAGCAGTGAGTCAGGGGGGGGCCTGACAGATACGCAGTATTTT. The chain has TRBV10-1 and TRBJ2-3; a weak D match, TRBD2 (7 bases). The CDR3 spans 16 residues. Germline CDR1 reads WNHNN; CDR2 reads SYGVQD (reference sequence). The V and J ends lost 0 bases and 3 bases respectively, with 13 bases between them.

The chain carries TRBV28 and TRBJ2-7, with D tentatively TRBD2 (6 bases). V lost 7 bases and J 4 bases, leaving 14 bases between the germline ends. CDR1 MDHEN and CDR2 SYDVKM come from the germline V gene. The CDR3 is made up of 13 amino acids. The CDR3 sequence is CASKGVGRYEQYF. The CDR3 DNA sequence: TGTGCCAGCAAAGGGGTCGGGAGATACGAGCAGTACTTC.

The chain employs TRBV7-6 and TRBJ2-2; 12 nucleotides align to TRBD1. The junction had 4 bases not matched to a gene; V was cut back by 5 bases and J by 3 bases. This CDR3 has 16 residues. Germline-derived CDR1 and CDR2 are SGHVS and FNYEAQ. This CDR3 is CASSIGTGGHTGELFF. The CDR3 coding sequence is TGTGCCAGCAGCATTGGGACAGGGGGCCACACCGGGGAGCTGTTTTTT.

The chain is built from TRBV5-5 and TRBJ2-5; 10 bases agree with TRBD2. J lost 4 bases, V lost 4 bases, and 4 bases had no gene match. Germline CDR1 SGHKS, CDR2 YYEKEE (reference sequence). The CDR3 totals 14 residues. CDR3 protein: CASSGSGRLETQYF. In DNA form, the CDR3 reads TGTGCCAGCAGCGGTAGCGGGAGGTTAGAGACCCAGTACTTC.

The sample holds one count of this clone. The chain links TRBV7-2 to TRBJ1-3, with a tentative D call TRBD1 (6 bases). The CDR3 is 15 amino acids. Looked up from germline, CDR1 is SGHTA and CDR2 is FQGNSA. V lost 1 base, J lost 1 base, and 8 bases lay in between. The CDR3 nucleotides read TGTGCCAGCAGCTTAGGGGGGCAGTCTGGAAACACCATATATTTT. Translation gives CASSLGGQSGNTIYF.

V usage is TRBV5-4 and J usage is TRBJ2-3, with D tentatively TRBD1 (6 bases). The length of the CDR3 is 18 residues. V gave up 3 bases and J gave up 0 bases, with 20 bases separating them. Germline values: CDR1 SGHNT, CDR2 YYREEE (reference sequence). CDR3 amino acids: CASSYIPGHPTSTDTQYF. The CDR3 DNA follows: TGTGCCAGCAGCTATATACCGGGACACCCTACTAGCACAGATACGCAGTATTTT.

The chain employs TRBV4-1 and TRBJ2-3; D uncertain. The CDR3 sequence is 13 residues long. Germline V gene lookup returns CDR1 MGHRA and CDR2 YSYEKL. Trimming removed 2 bases from V and 7 bases from J, with 10 bases in between. The CDR3 sequence is CASSQIDPNTQYF. The CDR3, as DNA: TGCGCCAGCAGCCAAATCGATCCTAATACGCAGTATTTT.

This chain uses TRBV9 with TRBJ2-3; 7 positions match TRBD1. Germline CDR1 and CDR2: SGDLS and YYNGEE. V lost 4 bases and J lost 4; bases outside the gene matches: 9. The CDR3 consists of 15 residues. Here the CDR3 DNA reads TGTGCCAGCAGCTCCAGGGGGTACATTTCAGATACGCAGTATTTT. Amino acid sequence: CASSSRGYISDTQYF.

This rearrangement joins TRBV10-3 to TRBJ2-1; the D gene is possibly TRBD2 (6 bases). This CDR3 is 15 amino acids long. V lost 5 bases to trimming and J lost 0 bases, with 11 bases between them. Germline V lookup: CDR1 ENHRY, CDR2 SYGVKD. The CDR3 protein is CAISSGTFSYNEQFF. As DNA, the CDR3 is TGTGCCATCAGTTCCGGGACTTTCTCCTACAATGAGCAGTTCTTC.

The V and J genes are TRBV18 and TRBJ2-5; D gene unclear. The CDR3 is 16 residues long. CDR1 KGHSH and CDR2 LQKENI come from the germline V gene. Trimming left V 3 bases short and J 4 bases short, with 18 bases between. The CDR3 DNA sequence: TGTGCCAGCTCACCTGTAGCCGCACCCTCGGGAGAGACCCAGTACTTC. Translating gives CASSPVAAPSGETQYF. The full variable domain, completed using reference TRBV18 and TRBJ2-5, is NAGVMQNPRHLVRRRGQEARLRCSPMKGHSHVYWYRQLPEEGLKFMVYLQKENIIDESGMPKERFSAEFPKEGPSILRIQQVVRGDSAAYFCASSPVAAPSGETQYFGPGTRLLVL.

The rearrangement uses TRBV7-2 and TRBJ1-1; perhaps TRBD1 as D (5 bases). The CDR3 loop spans 15 amino acids. Germline V lookup: CDR1 SGHTA, CDR2 FQGNSA. V dropped 5 bases and J dropped 5 bases, with 18 bases sitting between them. The DNA for the CDR3 is TGTGCCAGCAGCCGTATGGTGGGGGGATGGACTGAAGCTTTCTTT. Translating gives CASSRMVGGWTEAFF.

The V call is TRBV5-4, the J call TRBJ1-2; 8 nucleotides align to TRBD1. The CDR3 spans 13 residues. Germline CDR1 SGHNT, CDR2 YYREEE (reference sequence). Trimming removed 7 bases from V and 4 bases from J; junction bases left unmatched: 6. The CDR3 DNA reads as TGTGCCAGCGGCCAGACAGGGGCCTATGGCTACACCTTC. It codes for CASGQTGAYGYTF.

V and J are TRBV5-1 and TRBJ1-6; TRBD1 matches 7 bases. Losses at the gene ends were 1 base for V and 7 bases for J; bases not matched to a gene: 5. The CDR3 has 15 amino acids. Germline V gene lookup returns CDR1 SGHRS and CDR2 YFSETQ. CDR3 region: CASSLRQGGNSPLHF. The DNA for the CDR3 is TGCGCCAGCAGCTTGAGGCAGGGGGGCAATTCACCCCTCCACTTT.